This TCR beta chain was recovered during a study of Graves' ophthalmopathy and Graves' hyperthyroidism. Study-level findings and limits: Most clonotypes expanded in thyroid above 0.001 frequency were present in blood too. At 65% to 71% sensitivity and 72.22% specificity, the model predicted progression of the ophthalmopathy.

RNA transcripts provided the template for amplifying TCR beta CDR3 regions. The first-round RT-PCR employed HTBI primers together with the Qiagen OneStep RT-PCR kit. A multiplex PCR was then performed as the second round. TCRdb itself ran the multiplex PCR reads through MiXCR, one entry per CDR3 protein. Of a few hundred thousand distinct CDR3 sequences listed, 39% are singletons. Thyroid ultrasound, orbital computed tomography, TRAb, serum thyroxine and clinical symptoms formed the basis of diagnosis. Trimming at V came to 3 bases and at J to 10 bases, leaving 12 bases not matched to a gene. Germline V gene lookup returns CDR1 SGHTS and CDR2 YDEGEE. The CDR3 has 16 amino acids. The sample holds a few counts of this clonotype. Antigen unknown.

Source material: peripheral blood or thyroid tissue (not recorded which). The sequence was collected from an adult man with Graves' hyperthyroidism. The rearrangement links TRBV5-8 to TRBJ1-6; 8 bases match TRBD1. The CDR3 DNA reads TGTGCCAGCAGCTCCCTTCGACAGGGGTCACGATCACCCCTCCACTTT. As protein: CASSSLRQGSRSPLHF.